Listed here are 21 T cell receptor beta chains from one sample, sequenced in a study of CXCR3-negative and CXCR3-positive naive CD8 T cells. cDNA libraries for TRB were generated by 5' RACE incorporating UMI labels. TCRdb re-analyzed the 5' RACE reads; it lists each CDR3 protein once, without DNA. The repertoire table contains 100,000 to 150,000 distinct CDR3 sequences. What was sequenced was naive CXCR3- CD8+ T cells from blood. Subset in this sample: CD45RO-CCR7+CD27+CD95- naive CD8+ T cells lacking CXCR3 (TNR3-). These receptor sequences come from a human donor in good health. Some clones in this sample may be carry-over from other donors' samples.

The V and J genes are TRBV5-1 and TRBJ2-7; TCRdb names TRBD2, which stays unverified in the absence of DNA. CDR3 length equals 19 residues. Germline CDR1 SGHRS, CDR2 YFSETQ. The CDR3 protein is CASSRPGTSGGAGSYEQYF.

This chain uses TRBV20-1 with TRBJ1-4; TCRdb returns TRBD1, unconfirmable since there is no DNA. CDR3 length: 20 residues. Per the germline V gene, CDR1 is DFQATT and CDR2 is SNEGSKA (reference sequence). CDR3 region: CSARARPGTGGAASNEKLFF.

The rearrangement links TRBV20-1 to TRBJ1-1; the TCRdb call, TRBD1, lacks DNA for checking. The germline V gene has CDR1 DFQATT and CDR2 SNEGSKA (reference sequence). CDR3 length: 11 residues. CDR3: CSAGERTEAFF.

This sequence joins TRBV29-1 and TRBJ2-5. CDR1 is SQVTM, CDR2 ANQGSEA, per germline. This CDR3 has 13 amino acids. The CDR3 loop reads CSVDFSNVETQYF. The full variable domain, rest sourced from reference TRBV29-1 and TRBJ2-5, is SAVISQKPSRDICQRGTSLTIQCQVDSQVTMMFWYRQQPGQSLTLIATANQGSEATYESGFVIDKFPISRPNLTFSTLTVSNMSPEDSSIYLCSVDFSNVETQYFGPGTRLLVL.

This sequence joins TRBV6-5 and TRBJ1-2; TCRdb gives TRBD1 as the D gene, but with no DNA this cannot be confirmed. The length of the CDR3 is 15 residues. Germline V gene lookup returns CDR1 MNHEY and CDR2 SVGAGI. The CDR3 here is CASRTGTGGFYGYTF.

The chain joins TRBV14 to TRBJ2-6; TCRdb's assignment of TRBD1 cannot be checked, as there is no DNA. CDR1 is SGHDN and CDR2 is FVKESK in the germline V gene. The CDR3 has 20 amino acids. The CDR3 loop is CASSQAPRQPGILGANVLTF. Combining the CDR3 with reference TRBV14 and TRBJ2-6 gives the whole variable domain EAGVTQFPSHSVIEKGQTVTLRCDPISGHDNLYWYRRVMGKEIKFLLHFVKESKQDESGMPNNRFLAERTGGTYSTLKVQPAELEDSGVYFCASSQAPRQPGILGANVLTFGAGSRLTVL.

This chain joins TRBV7-2 and TRBJ2-7. CDR3 length: 16 amino acids. Germline CDR1 SGHTA, CDR2 FQGNSA. CDR3 region: CASSPRGSGAPFEQYF.

The V call is TRBV7-8, the J call TRBJ2-3; checking the TCRdb D call of TRBD2 is not possible without DNA. From germline, CDR1 is SGHVS and CDR2 FQNEAQ. There are 16 residues in the CDR3. CDR3 region: CASSTLAGVRTDTQYF.

The chain is built from TRBV12-3 or TRBV12-4 and TRBJ1-1. This CDR3 comprises 12 residues. CDR3 residues: CASSSENTEAFF.

This chain uses TRBV20-1 with TRBJ2-7; TCRdb's assignment of TRBD1 cannot be checked, as there is no DNA. The germline CDR1 and CDR2 sequences are DFQATT and SNEGSKA (reference sequence). The CDR3 is 13 amino acids. The CDR3 region is CSVPVDNSYEQYF.

V and J are TRBV4-1 and TRBJ2-1; TCRdb selects TRBD2, and the lack of DNA leaves this call unchecked. Looked up from germline, CDR1 is MGHRA and CDR2 is YSYEKL. The CDR3 is made up of 16 amino acids. CDR3 amino acids: CASSQVIAGIYNEQFF.

V usage is TRBV7-8 and J usage is TRBJ2-1; the TRBD2 assignment by TCRdb is unverifiable without DNA. The CDR3 is 16 residues long. Germline V CDR1 and CDR2: SGHVS, FQNEAQ. CDR3 in amino acids: CASSLSLAGGGNEQFF.

This rearrangement joins TRBV12-3 or TRBV12-4 to TRBJ1-5. There are 12 residues in the CDR3. CDR3 loop: CASSFRIQPQHF.

The rearrangement links TRBV5-4 to TRBJ2-7. CDR1 is SGHNT, CDR2 YYREEE, per germline (reference sequence). The CDR3 is made up of 13 amino acids. CDR3 loop: CASSLTDGYEQYF. Together with reference TRBV5-4 and TRBJ2-7, the CDR3 gives the full variable domain: ETGVTQSPTHLIKTRGQQVTLRCSSQSGHNTVSWYQQALGQGPQFIFQYYREEENGRGNFPPRFSGLQFPNYSSELNVNALELDDSALYLCASSLTDGYEQYFGPGTRLTVT.

The chain joins TRBV28 to TRBJ2-7; the D call of TRBD2 rests on TCRdb alone, since no DNA is present to check it. The CDR3 is made up of 15 amino acids. The germline gives CDR1 MDHEN, CDR2 SYDVKM. CDR3 region: CASSFSLAGLYEQYF.

The chain carries TRBV7-6 and TRBJ2-5; there is no DNA to check the TCRdb D call of TRBD1. CDR1 is SGHVS, CDR2 FNYEAQ, per germline. The CDR3 length is 16 residues. The CDR3 loop is CASSSGATLYQETQYF.

This sequence joins TRBV11-2 and TRBJ2-3; as DNA is missing, the TRBD2 call by TCRdb cannot be tested. The CDR3 is 17 amino acids. Germline CDR1 is SGHAT and CDR2 is FQNNGV. The CDR3 loop is CASSSPAVAGRTDTQYF.

The gene calls are TRBV6-6 and TRBJ2-3. This CDR3 contains 14 residues. The germline V gene has CDR1 MNHNY and CDR2 SVGAGI (reference sequence). The CDR3 loop is CASSSVSWGDTQYF.

The rearrangement uses TRBV7-9 and TRBJ2-1. Germline CDR1 is SEHNR and CDR2 is FQNEAQ (reference sequence). The CDR3 totals 16 residues. CDR3 loop: CASSLFSESSYNEQFF. The complete variable domain, with remaining parts taken from reference TRBV7-9 and TRBJ2-1, reads DTGVSQNPRHKITKRGQNVTFRCDPISEHNRLYWYRQTLGQGPEFLTYFQNEAQLEKSRLLSDRFSAERPKGSFSTLEIQRTEQGDSAMYLCASSLFSESSYNEQFFGPGTRLTVL.

The chain has TRBV6-2 or TRBV6-3 and TRBJ1-2; without DNA, the TCRdb call of TRBD1 cannot be checked. The CDR3 extends over 13 amino acids. In germline, CDR1 is MNHEY, CDR2 SVGEGT. The CDR3: CASSYAPGDGYTF.

This chain uses TRBV28 with TRBJ2-7; TCRdb picks TRBD2, but there is no DNA to check that call. In germline, CDR1 is MDHEN, CDR2 SYDVKM. There are 13 residues in the CDR3. The CDR3 sequence: CASTPGLDYEQYF.